The sequence of this T cell receptor beta chain was determined in a study of identical twins. Whole-study results and caveats: Models predicted too little out-of-frame TCR alpha sharing in monozygotic twins.

Note on this clonotype: Its antigen is as yet unknown.

cDNA carried unique molecular identifiers, and a universal primer site was added by template switching. TCRdb analysed the 5' RACE reads with MiXCR anew, one entry per CDR3 protein. The sample lists over 550,000 distinct CDR3 sequences, under 8.5% seen once, with about 1.5% in the top ten. The germline V and J ends were trimmed by 4 bases and 8 bases, with 12 bases remaining between them. CDR1 is LNHNV and CDR2 is YYDKDF in the germline V gene (reference sequence). The CDR3 contains 13 residues. This same sample was also part of a study on yellow fever vaccine responses in identical twins.

This clonotype was obtained from a woman aged 18-30 years in good health. The source material was PBMCs. J is TRBJ2-1 and V is TRBV15, with no clear D. CDR3 protein: CATSTTSTDEQFF. The CDR3, as DNA: TGTGCCACCAGCACGACCAGTACGGATGAGCAGTTCTTC.